This is a list of T cell receptor beta chains from one sample in a study of blood T cell repertoires in COVID-19. The protocol was immunoSEQ multiplex PCR, while the TCRdb copy is restricted to in-frame clones and leaves out a portion. The profile covers some 150,000 clones, with approximately 80% appearing a single time and more than 7% taken by the ten largest. The source material was peripheral blood. All receptors come from a human donor with acute or convalescent COVID-19. The donor label of this sample is uncertain. CDR3s include the opening cysteine and the closing phenylalanine or tryptophan. The order of the fields is V gene, D gene, clone size, J gene, CDR3 DNA, CDR3 protein. D genes are given only for firm matches. Rows give clone size only sometimes, using once, few, many, or a class for an expanded clone.

V: TRBV18
D: -
size: few
J: TRBJ2-1
DNA: TGTGCCAGCTCATCCCTCCCCAGCTCCTACAATGAGCAGTTCTTC
CDR3: CASSSLPSSYNEQFF

V: TRBV9
D: -
size: -
J: TRBJ1-2
DNA: TGTGCCAGCAGCGACGGCCCTCAGGGCGCCTATGGCTACACCTTC
CDR3: CASSDGPQGAYGYTF

V: TRBV18
D: TRBD1
size: -
J: TRBJ2-3
DNA: TGTGCCAGCTCACCCGGACAGGGGTCAGATACGCAGTATTTT
CDR3: CASSPGQGSDTQYF

V: TRBV5-5
D: TRBD1
size: once
J: TRBJ2-3
DNA: TGTGCCAGCAGCGTCCGGGACAGGGGTAATGGGGCAGATACGCAGTATTTT
CDR3: CASSVRDRGNGADTQYF

V: TRBV15
D: -
size: -
J: TRBJ2-1
DNA: TGTGCCACCAGCAGAGTAGCCTGGCAAGGCACCTACAATGAGCAGTTCTTC
CDR3: CATSRVAWQGTYNEQFF

V: TRBV6-1
D: TRBD2
size: -
J: TRBJ2-7
DNA: TGTGCCAGCAGTGAGCGGGGGGGCGGCTACGAGCAGTACTTC
CDR3: CASSERGGGYEQYF

V: TRBV3-1/TRBV3-2
D: -
size: -
J: TRBJ1-4
DNA: TGTGCCAGCAGCCAGGGGGCTCGACTGTTTTTT
CDR3: CASSQGARLFF

V: TRBV4-1
D: TRBD1
size: few
J: TRBJ1-4
DNA: TGCGCCAGCAGCCAGGGACAGTTGAGAACTAATGAAAAACTGTTTTTT
CDR3: CASSQGQLRTNEKLFF

V: TRBV14
D: TRBD1
size: -
J: TRBJ1-5
DNA: TGTGCCAGCAGCCCACAGGGGAATCAGCCCCAGCATTTT
CDR3: CASSPQGNQPQHF

V: TRBV10-1
D: -
size: -
J: TRBJ1-5
DNA: TGCGCCAGCAGCTCCGACAGATTGCAGCCCCAGCATTTT
CDR3: CASSSDRLQPQHF

V: TRBV7-8
D: TRBD2
size: -
J: TRBJ2-7
DNA: TGTGCCAGCAGCTCTCCGACTAGCGGGAAAGCCTACGAGCAGTACTTC
CDR3: CASSSPTSGKAYEQYF

V: TRBV10-3
D: TRBD1
size: -
J: TRBJ1-5
DNA: TGTGCCATCAGTGAGTTACAGGGGGGAAATCAGCCCCAGCATTTT
CDR3: CAISELQGGNQPQHF

V: TRBV7-8
D: TRBD1
size: once
J: TRBJ1-1
DNA: TGTGCCAGCAGCTTACAGGGGACAGGGGACATTAGGGACACTGAAGCTTTCTTT
CDR3: CASSLQGTGDIRDTEAFF

V: TRBV5-1
D: -
size: -
J: TRBJ1-2
DNA: TGCGCCAGCAGCTTGGTTGGAGATGAGATAGACTATGGCTACACCTTC
CDR3: CASSLVGDEIDYGYTF

V: TRBV6-6
D: TRBD1
size: -
J: TRBJ1-5
DNA: TGTGCCAGCAGTCCCCTCCGTCCAGGGGGCGATGGCAATCAGCCCCAGCATTTT
CDR3: CASSPLRPGGDGNQPQHF

V: TRBV20-1
D: -
size: -
J: TRBJ2-1
DNA: TGCAGTGCTAGTCCTTACAGGGAAAGAGGAAATGAGCAGTTCTTC
CDR3: CSASPYRERGNEQFF

V: TRBV29-1
D: -
size: -
J: TRBJ1-2
DNA: TGCAGCGTTGAGGACAGAAACTATGGCTACACCTTC
CDR3: CSVEDRNYGYTF

V: TRBV5-4
D: TRBD1
size: -
J: TRBJ1-2
DNA: TGTGCCAGCAGCACCGGGACAGGCCCACAAGGCTACACCTTC
CDR3: CASSTGTGPQGYTF

V: TRBV11-2
D: -
size: few
J: TRBJ1-2
DNA: TGTGCCAGCAGCTTAATGGGCCTAAGCCAAGAGTATGGCTACACCTTC
CDR3: CASSLMGLSQEYGYTF

V: TRBV4-1
D: -
size: -
J: TRBJ1-1
DNA: TGCGCCAGCAGCCAAGGACATGCGGGGAATACTGAAGCTTTCTTT
CDR3: CASSQGHAGNTEAFF

V: TRBV15
D: TRBD1
size: -
J: TRBJ1-1
DNA: TGTGCCACCAGCTCGGACAGGGGGAACACTGAAGCTTTCTTT
CDR3: CATSSDRGNTEAFF

V: TRBV6-5
D: TRBD1
size: -
J: TRBJ1-1
DNA: TGTGCCAGCAGCCCAGGACAGGGGAGGACTGAAGCTTTCTTT
CDR3: CASSPGQGRTEAFF

V: TRBV13
D: TRBD2
size: -
J: TRBJ2-2
DNA: TGTCCCCGCAGCTTGGCGGCGGGGGGGCCTGGAGGACCCGGGGAGCTGTTTTTT
CDR3: CPRSLAAGGPGGPGELFF

V: TRBV4-1
D: -
size: -
J: TRBJ2-1
DNA: TGCGCCAGCAGGGGGAGGAGCTCCTACAATGAGCAGTTCTTC
CDR3: CASRGRSSYNEQFF

V: TRBV5-4
D: TRBD2
size: -
J: TRBJ2-1
DNA: TGTGCCAGCAGCTTCTGGATTAGCGGGGGCTACAATGAGCAGTTCTTC
CDR3: CASSFWISGGYNEQFF

V: TRBV19
D: TRBD1
size: -
J: TRBJ1-2
DNA: TGTGCCAGTAGTCCCGACAGGGGTGGCTACACCTTC
CDR3: CASSPDRGGYTF

V: TRBV10-1
D: TRBD2
size: -
J: TRBJ2-3
DNA: TGCGCCAGCAGTGAGTCACTAGCGGGGGGCATGGATACGCAGTATTTT
CDR3: CASSESLAGGMDTQYF

V: TRBV11-1
D: -
size: few
J: TRBJ1-1
DNA: TGTGCCAGCAGCTTAAAACCAGGGGCCACTGAAGCTTTCTTT
CDR3: CASSLKPGATEAFF

V: TRBV6-5
D: -
size: -
J: TRBJ1-1
DNA: TGTGCCAGCAGTTATACAGGGATGAACACTGAAGCTTTCTTT
CDR3: CASSYTGMNTEAFF

V: TRBV5-1
D: TRBD1
size: few
J: TRBJ2-2
DNA: TGCGCCAGCAGCCATGGACAGGGACCCACCGGGGAGCTGTTTTTT
CDR3: CASSHGQGPTGELFF

V: TRBV2
D: -
size: -
J: TRBJ2-2
DNA: TGTGCCAGCAGTGAACTATCTAACACCGGGGAGCTGTTTTTT
CDR3: CASSELSNTGELFF

V: TRBV7-9
D: TRBD2
size: once
J: TRBJ2-3
DNA: TGTGCCAGCAGCTCCGCTCTTCTAGCGGACGTGACAGATACGCAGTATTTT
CDR3: CASSSALLADVTDTQYF

V: TRBV6-5
D: -
size: -
J: TRBJ2-2
DNA: TGTGCCAGCAGTTCCAGCGTAACCGGGGAGCTGTTTTTT
CDR3: CASSSSVTGELFF

V: TRBV10-2
D: -
size: -
J: TRBJ1-1
DNA: TGCGCCAGCAGAGGAGTGGAGAACCTAAACACTGAAGCTTTCTTT
CDR3: CASRGVENLNTEAFF

V: TRBV7-9
D: TRBD2
size: -
J: TRBJ2-5
DNA: TGTGCCAGCAGCTTAGAAGCCGGACCACTAGCGGAGACCCAGTACTTC
CDR3: CASSLEAGPLAETQYF

V: TRBV6-2/TRBV6-3
D: -
size: -
J: TRBJ1-5
DNA: TGTGCCAGCAGTTACATACAGGGCGGCAATCAGCCCCAGCATTTT
CDR3: CASSYIQGGNQPQHF

V: TRBV18
D: -
size: -
J: TRBJ2-2
DNA: TGTGCCAGCTCACCAGGCCGGGGGACCGGGGAGCTGTTTTTT
CDR3: CASSPGRGTGELFF

V: TRBV9
D: -
size: -
J: TRBJ2-3
DNA: TGTGCCAGCAGCCACAGGACCTACGGGGGGCCCGTAGATACGCAGTATTTT
CDR3: CASSHRTYGGPVDTQYF

V: TRBV6-6
D: -
size: few
J: TRBJ1-2
DNA: TGTGCCAGCACCCTACAGCTTACTAACTATGGCTACACCTTC
CDR3: CASTLQLTNYGYTF

V: TRBV2
D: TRBD1
size: once
J: TRBJ1-1
DNA: TGTGCCAGCACCCTAAGGGGGCGTGGGAACACTGAAGCTTTCTTT
CDR3: CASTLRGRGNTEAFF

V: TRBV6-5
D: -
size: -
J: TRBJ2-5
DNA: TGTGCCAGCAGTGACTCCGTCCAAGAGACCCAGTACTTC
CDR3: CASSDSVQETQYF